This TCR beta chain emerged from a study of control samples from healthy donors and cancer patients. Assay used: immunoSEQ multiplex PCR; TCRdb lists only in-frame clones, some missing. This table has 130,000 to 150,000 clones, approximately 91% appearing once. CDR3 size: 17 residues. V lost 4 bases to trimming and J lost 2 bases; unmatched junction nucleotides: 12. Germline V lookup: CDR1 SGHDT, CDR2 YYEEEE. This TCR was sampled from a young man in good health. The J gene is TRBJ1-3, the V gene TRBV5-6; 7 nucleotides agree with TRBD1. Input material: blood. CDR3 amino acids: CASSLRQTGRPGNTIYF. CDR3 nucleotides: TGTGCCAGCAGCCTCCGACAGACAGGGAGGCCTGGAAACACCATATATTTT.